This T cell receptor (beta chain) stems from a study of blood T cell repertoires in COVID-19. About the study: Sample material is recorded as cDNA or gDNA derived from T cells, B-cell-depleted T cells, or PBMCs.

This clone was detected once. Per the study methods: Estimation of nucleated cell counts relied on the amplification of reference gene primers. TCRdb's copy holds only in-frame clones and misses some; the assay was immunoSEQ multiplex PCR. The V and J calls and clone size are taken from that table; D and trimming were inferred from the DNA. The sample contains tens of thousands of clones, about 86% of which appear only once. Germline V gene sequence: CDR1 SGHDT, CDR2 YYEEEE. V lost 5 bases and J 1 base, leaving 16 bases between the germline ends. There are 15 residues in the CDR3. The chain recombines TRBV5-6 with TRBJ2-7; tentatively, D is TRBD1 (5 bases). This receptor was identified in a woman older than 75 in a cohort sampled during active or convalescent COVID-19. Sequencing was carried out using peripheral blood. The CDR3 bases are TGTGCCAGCAGATTACTTATGCAGGGTTCCTACGAGCAGTACTTC. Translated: CASRLLMQGSYEQYF. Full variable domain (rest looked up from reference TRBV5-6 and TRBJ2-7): DAGVTQSPTHLIKTRGQQVTLRCSPKSGHDTVSWYQQALGQGPQFIFQYYEEEERQRGNFPDRFSGHQFPNYSSELNVNALLLGDSALYLCASRLLMQGSYEQYFGPGTRLTVT.